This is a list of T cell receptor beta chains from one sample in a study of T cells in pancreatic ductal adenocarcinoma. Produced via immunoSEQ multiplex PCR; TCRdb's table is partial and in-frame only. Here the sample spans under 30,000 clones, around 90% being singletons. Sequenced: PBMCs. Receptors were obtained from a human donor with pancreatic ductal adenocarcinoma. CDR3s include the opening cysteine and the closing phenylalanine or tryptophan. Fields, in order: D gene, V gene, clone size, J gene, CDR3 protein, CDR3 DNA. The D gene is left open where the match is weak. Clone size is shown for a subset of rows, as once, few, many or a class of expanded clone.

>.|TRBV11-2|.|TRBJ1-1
CASSFMQGRRTEAFF
TGTGCCAGCAGCTTTATGCAGGGGCGCCGAACTGAAGCTTTCTTT
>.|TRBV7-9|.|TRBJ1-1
CASSLDENTEAFF
TGTGCCAGCAGCTTAGACGAGAACACTGAAGCTTTCTTT
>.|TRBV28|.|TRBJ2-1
CATTLAGSGSYNEQFF
TGTGCCACTACGCTTGCGGGCAGCGGCTCCTACAATGAGCAGTTCTTC
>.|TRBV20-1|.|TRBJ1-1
CSARADTEAFF
TGCAGTGCTAGAGCAGACACTGAAGCTTTCTTT
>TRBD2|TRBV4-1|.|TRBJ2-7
CASSDGRGEQYF
TGCGCCAGCAGCGACGGGAGGGGCGAGCAGTACTTC
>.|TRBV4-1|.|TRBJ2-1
CASSSSGSSYNEQFF
TGCGCCAGCAGCTCAAGCGGTTCTTCCTACAATGAGCAGTTCTTC
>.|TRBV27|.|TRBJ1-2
CASSLSGSYYGYTF
TGTGCCAGCAGTTTATCGGGCAGCTACTATGGCTACACCTTC
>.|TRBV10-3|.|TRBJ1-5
CAISETGPNQPQHF
TGTGCCATCAGTGAGACAGGCCCCAATCAGCCCCAGCATTTT
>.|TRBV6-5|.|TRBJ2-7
CASSYSKAEQYF
TGTGCCAGCAGTTACTCTAAGGCCGAGCAGTACTTC
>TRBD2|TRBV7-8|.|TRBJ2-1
CASSFRRTSGFSDNEQFF
TGTGCCAGCAGCTTTCGTCGGACTAGCGGGTTTTCCGACAATGAGCAGTTCTTC
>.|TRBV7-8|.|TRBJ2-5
CASRALAGIPTQETQYF
TGTGCCAGCAGGGCCCTTGCGGGGATCCCAACCCAAGAGACCCAGTACTTC
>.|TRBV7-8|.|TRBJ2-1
CASSFRNEQFF
TGTGCCAGCAGCTTTAGAAATGAGCAGTTCTTC
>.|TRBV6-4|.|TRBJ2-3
CASSDSPGYGVGNTQYF
TGTGCCAGCAGTGACTCTCCTGGGTACGGGGTCGGGAATACGCAGTATTTT
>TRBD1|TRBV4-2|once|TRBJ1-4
CASTRGGNRGNEKLFF
TGTGCCAGCACCCGGGGGGGAAACAGGGGGAATGAAAAACTGTTTTTT
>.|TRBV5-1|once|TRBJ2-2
CASSPIALGTGELFF
TGCGCCAGCAGCCCGATCGCCCTGGGTACCGGGGAGCTGTTTTTT
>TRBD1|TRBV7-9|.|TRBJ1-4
CASSWRQGSNEKLFF
TGTGCCAGCAGCTGGAGACAGGGATCAAATGAAAAACTGTTTTTT
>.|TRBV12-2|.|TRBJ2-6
CASRVSTQSRANVLTF
TGTGCAAGTCGCGTCTCCACACAAAGTCGGGCCAACGTCCTGACTTTC
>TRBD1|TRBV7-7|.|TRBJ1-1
CASSLVAGQGRSMNTEAFF
TGTGCTAGCAGCTTAGTAGCGGGACAGGGGCGGTCTATGAACACTGAAGCTTTCTTT